This note documents a single TCR beta chain sequence. Its antigen is not known. While the first cohort had some 700 subjects, the donors belonged to the separate validation cohort of about 120 subjects. This record belongs to a study of cytomegalovirus exposure and HLA in healthy donors. CDR3 length: 15 residues. Losses at the gene ends were 5 bases for V and 7 bases for J; bases not matched to a gene: 10. CDR1 MDHEN and CDR2 SYDVKM come from the germline V gene. The protocol was immunoSEQ multiplex PCR, while the TCRdb copy is restricted to in-frame clones and leaves out a portion. The table lists 65,000 to 75,000 clones, roughly 93% of them singletons. General observations from the study: The study put some 150 TCR beta chains on its list as cytomegalovirus-associated. Accounts indicate the classifier identified cytomegalovirus status with strong specificity and sensitivity. Testing in vitro showed a few CMV-associated chains specific for CMV antigens.

The source of this sequence is a woman between 18 and 29 years old in good health and CMV-seropositive. The J gene is TRBJ2-1, the V gene TRBV28; 8 nucleotides line up with TRBD1. Sequenced material: PBMCs. The CDR3 DNA reads TGTGCCAGCAGTAACCGGCAGGGGGCGAAAAATGAGCAGTTCTTC. This gives the protein CASSNRQGAKNEQFF.